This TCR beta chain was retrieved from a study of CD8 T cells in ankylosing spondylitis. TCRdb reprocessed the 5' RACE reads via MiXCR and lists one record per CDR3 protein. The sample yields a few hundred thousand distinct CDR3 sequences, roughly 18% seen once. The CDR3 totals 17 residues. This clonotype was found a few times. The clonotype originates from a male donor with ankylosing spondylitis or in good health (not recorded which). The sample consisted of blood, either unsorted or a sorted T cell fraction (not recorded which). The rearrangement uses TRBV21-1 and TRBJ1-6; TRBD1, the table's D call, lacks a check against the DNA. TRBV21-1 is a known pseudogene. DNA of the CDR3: TGTGCCAGCAGCAAAGTTTGGGTGAGGGACAGGAATTCACCCCTCCACTTT. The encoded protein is CASSKVWVRDRNSPLHF.